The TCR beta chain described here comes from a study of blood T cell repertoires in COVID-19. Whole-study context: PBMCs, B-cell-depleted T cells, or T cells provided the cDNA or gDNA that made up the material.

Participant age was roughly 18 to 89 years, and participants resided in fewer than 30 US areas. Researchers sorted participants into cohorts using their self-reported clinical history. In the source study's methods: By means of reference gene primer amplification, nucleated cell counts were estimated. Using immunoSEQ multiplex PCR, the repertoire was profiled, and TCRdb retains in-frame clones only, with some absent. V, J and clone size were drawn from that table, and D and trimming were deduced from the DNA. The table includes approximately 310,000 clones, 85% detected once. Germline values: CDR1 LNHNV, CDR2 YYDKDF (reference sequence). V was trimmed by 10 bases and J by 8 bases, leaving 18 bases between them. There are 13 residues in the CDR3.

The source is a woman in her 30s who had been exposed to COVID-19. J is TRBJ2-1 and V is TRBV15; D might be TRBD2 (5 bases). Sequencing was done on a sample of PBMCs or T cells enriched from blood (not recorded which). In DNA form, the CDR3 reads TGTGCCAGCCAGGCCGGGGTCGGCGATGAGCAGTTCTTC. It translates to CASQAGVGDEQFF.